This T cell receptor (beta chain) was sequenced for a study of blood T cell repertoires in COVID-19. Sequencing used immunoSEQ multiplex PCR; TCRdb keeps in-frame clones, though not all of them. Of around 100,000 clones in the sample, 75% to 90% are singletons; the top ten hold approximately 12%. V was pared by 3 bases and J by 0 bases, with 10 bases between. The CDR3 runs to 14 residues. CDR1 and CDR2 from the germline V gene are SGHRS and YFSETQ. Sequencing was carried out using peripheral blood. The sequence was collected from a human donor in a cohort sampled during active COVID-19. The chain uses TRBV5-1 and TRBJ2-7; D is ambiguous. For the CDR3, the DNA is TGCGCCAGCAGCTCCGCCCTGAGCTCCTACGAGCAGTACTTC. Amino acid sequence: CASSSALSSYEQYF.